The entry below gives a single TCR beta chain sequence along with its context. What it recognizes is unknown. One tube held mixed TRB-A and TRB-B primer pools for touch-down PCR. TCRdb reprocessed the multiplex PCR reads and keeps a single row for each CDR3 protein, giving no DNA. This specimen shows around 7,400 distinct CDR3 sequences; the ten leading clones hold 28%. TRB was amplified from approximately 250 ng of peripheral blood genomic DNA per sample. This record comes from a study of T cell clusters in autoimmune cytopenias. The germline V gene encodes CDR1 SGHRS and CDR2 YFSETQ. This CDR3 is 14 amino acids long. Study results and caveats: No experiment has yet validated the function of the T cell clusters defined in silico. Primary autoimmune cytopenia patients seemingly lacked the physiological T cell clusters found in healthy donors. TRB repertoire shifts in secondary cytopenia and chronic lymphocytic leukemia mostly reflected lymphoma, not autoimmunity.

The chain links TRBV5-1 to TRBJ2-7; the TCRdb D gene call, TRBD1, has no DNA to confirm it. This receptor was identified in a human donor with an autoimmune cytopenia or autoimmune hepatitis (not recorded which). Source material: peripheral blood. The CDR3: CASSGGGNSYEQYF.